A selection of T cell receptor beta chains follows, all from one sample in a study of OX40 agonist ivuxolimab in advanced cancers. Assay used: immunoSEQ multiplex PCR; TCRdb lists only in-frame clones, some missing. Of about 100,000 clones in the sample, approximately 90% were seen once. The sample was CD4+ or CD8+ T cells sorted from blood, taken in a trial of the OX40 agonist ivuxolimab. These receptor sequences come from an adult with an advanced solid tumor such as melanoma, head and neck, liver or kidney cancer. The CDR3 runs from the conserved cysteine through the conserved F or W. The D gene is left open where the match is weak. Not all rows give a size; the values are once, few, many and, for expanded clones, a class.

v_gene	j_gene	abundance	d_gene	CDR3aa	CDR3nt
TRBV5-1	TRBJ2-7	once	TRBD1	CASSPGTGGDTQYF	TGCGCCAGCAGCCCCGGGACAGGGGGCGACACGCAGTACTTC
TRBV7-2	TRBJ1-1	NA	NA	CASSHSGGGMNTEAFF	TGTGCCAGCAGCCACTCCGGGGGTGGGATGAACACTGAAGCTTTCTTT
TRBV5-1	TRBJ2-1	once	NA	CASSLEGLGTRPIF	TGCGCCAGCAGCTTGGAGGGCCTTGGGACCAGGCCGATCTTC
TRBV5-1	TRBJ2-2	NA	NA	CASSLEGADTGELFF	TGCGCCAGCAGCTTGGAGGGAGCAGACACCGGGGAGCTGTTTTTT
TRBV6-5	TRBJ1-1	NA	NA	CASSYSRWATEAFF	TGTGCCAGCAGTTACTCGAGGTGGGCCACTGAAGCTTTCTTT
TRBV9	TRBJ2-5	NA	TRBD1	CASSVKGDMDRETQYF	TGTGCCAGCAGCGTAAAGGGGGACATGGACAGGGAGACCCAGTACTTC
TRBV6-1	TRBJ1-5	NA	NA	CASSERENQPQHF	TGTGCCAGCAGTGAACGGGAGAATCAGCCCCAGCATTTT
TRBV28	TRBJ2-2	NA	NA	CASWTAPGSHTGELFF	TGTGCCAGCTGGACGGCCCCCGGGTCTCACACCGGGGAGCTGTTTTTT
TRBV19	TRBJ2-1	NA	NA	CASSIRINLAIHEQFF	TGTGCCAGTAGTATCCGTATCAACCTAGCTATCCATGAGCAGTTCTTC
TRBV11-2	TRBJ1-3	NA	NA	CASSLDGQPGNTIYF	TGTGCCAGCAGCTTAGATGGACAGCCTGGAAACACCATATATTTT
TRBV5-1	TRBJ2-7	NA	TRBD2	CASSHGLAGGYLREQYF	TGCGCCAGCAGCCACGGACTAGCGGGAGGCTACCTTCGGGAGCAGTACTTC
TRBV5-4	TRBJ2-2	NA	NA	CASSLPGQLTGELFF	TGTGCCAGCAGCTTACCGGGACAATTAACCGGGGAGCTGTTTTTT
TRBV6-6	TRBJ2-7	NA	NA	CASSYSRVGAYEQYF	TGTGCCAGCAGTTACTCGCGGGTCGGCGCCTACGAGCAGTACTTC
TRBV7-8	TRBJ2-5	NA	NA	CASSLGIKKETQYF	TGTGCCAGCAGCTTAGGAATCAAGAAAGAGACCCAGTACTTC
TRBV30	TRBJ2-7	NA	NA	CAWKGDTEQYF	TGTGCCTGGAAAGGAGACACCGAGCAGTACTTC
TRBV7-9	TRBJ2-5	NA	TRBD2	CASTTSGSGGETQYF	TGTGCCAGCACCACTAGCGGGAGCGGGGGAGAGACCCAGTACTTC
TRBV27	TRBJ2-5	NA	TRBD2	CASKSGGRAETQYF	TGTGCCAGTAAAAGCGGGGGGAGGGCGGAGACCCAGTACTTC
TRBV18	TRBJ2-7	once	NA	CASSGLDEQYF	TGTGCCAGCTCGGGGCTGGACGAGCAGTACTTC
TRBV6-5	TRBJ1-1	NA	TRBD1	CASSGQGNTEAFF	TGTGCCAGTTCGGGACAGGGGAACACTGAAGCTTTCTTT
TRBV2	TRBJ2-2	NA	NA	CASRTRDQNTGELFF	TGTGCCAGCAGAACCCGGGACCAGAACACCGGGGAGCTGTTTTTT
TRBV7-9	TRBJ1-3	NA	NA	CASSTGGWGTSGNTIYF	TGTGCCAGCAGTACCGGAGGTTGGGGAACTTCTGGAAACACCATATATTTT
TRBV9	TRBJ2-1	NA	TRBD2	CASSVGFSGSKTYNEQFF	TGTGCCAGCAGCGTAGGTTTTAGCGGGAGTAAGACTTACAATGAGCAGTTCTTC
TRBV28	TRBJ1-2	NA	TRBD1	CASRRTGELGYTF	TGTGCCAGCAGACGGACAGGGGAGTTGGGCTACACCTTC
TRBV6-5	TRBJ1-5	NA	NA	CASSIDRWGSQPQHF	TGTGCCAGCAGTATTGACAGGTGGGGCAGTCAGCCCCAGCATTTT
TRBV19	TRBJ1-2	NA	NA	CASSDWQGFGYTF	TGTGCCAGTAGCGACTGGCAGGGGTTTGGCTACACCTTC
TRBV10-3	TRBJ2-3	NA	NA	CAISFTDTQYF	TGTGCCATCAGTTTCACAGATACGCAGTATTTT
TRBV15	TRBJ2-7	NA	TRBD1	CATSRVGTASYEQYF	TGTGCCACCAGCAGAGTAGGGACAGCCTCCTACGAGCAGTACTTC
TRBV7-6	TRBJ2-3	once	TRBD2	CASSLGAGGLSASTDTQYF	TGTGCCAGCAGCTTGGGAGCGGGGGGCTTGAGTGCTAGCACAGATACGCAGTATTTT
TRBV7-8	TRBJ2-2	NA	NA	CASSRRRVPGELFF	TGTGCCAGCAGCCGCCGCCGGGTCCCCGGGGAGCTGTTTTTT
TRBV27	TRBJ1-5	NA	NA	CASSFRGLQPQHF	TGTGCCAGCAGTTTCCGGGGGCTACAGCCCCAGCATTTT
TRBV30	TRBJ2-7	NA	NA	CAWSRGEGDYEQYF	TGTGCCTGGAGTCGGGGCGAAGGGGACTACGAGCAGTACTTC
TRBV2	TRBJ1-3	NA	NA	CASSEIRGRNTIYF	TGTGCCAGCAGTGAAATCCGGGGAAGAAACACCATATATTTT
TRBV7-9	TRBJ2-7	few	TRBD1	CASSRTGTGAEQYF	TGTGCCAGCAGCCGAACCGGGACAGGGGCCGAGCAGTACTTC
TRBV7-8	TRBJ2-1	NA	NA	CASSFLSYNEQFF	TGTGCCAGCAGCTTCCTCTCATACAATGAGCAGTTCTTC
TRBV7-3	TRBJ2-1	NA	NA	CASSRYRDNEQFF	TGTGCCAGCAGCAGATACAGGGACAATGAGCAGTTCTTC
TRBV5-1	TRBJ1-2	NA	NA	CASSLTDIYGYTF	TGCGCCAGCAGCCTGACGGATATCTATGGCTACACCTTC
TRBV14	TRBJ1-2	NA	TRBD1	CASSRDRGYGYTF	TGTGCCAGCAGCCGGGACAGGGGCTATGGCTACACCTTC
TRBV2	TRBJ2-3	NA	TRBD2	CASRRGGSGRTDTQYF	TGTGCCAGCAGGAGGGGTGGGAGCGGGAGAACAGATACGCAGTATTTT
TRBV5-1	TRBJ1-6	NA	TRBD1	CASSLGQGGDPLHF	TGCGCCAGCAGCCTCGGACAGGGGGGGGATCCCCTCCACTTT
TRBV2	TRBJ2-7	NA	TRBD2	CAKNALAGLYEQYF	TGTGCCAAAAACGCGCTAGCGGGATTGTACGAGCAGTACTTC
TRBV9	TRBJ2-2	NA	NA	CASSATGFAGELFF	TGTGCCAGCAGCGCAACAGGGTTTGCCGGGGAGCTGTTTTTT
TRBV29-1	TRBJ1-1	few	NA	CSARRNTEAFF	TGCAGCGCCAGGAGGAACACTGAAGCTTTCTTT
TRBV6-1	TRBJ2-1	NA	TRBD1	CASLQDRGYNEQFF	TGTGCCAGCCTTCAGGACAGGGGCTACAATGAGCAGTTCTTC
TRBV2	TRBJ2-7	NA	TRBD2	CASSALAGGTYEQYF	TGTGCCAGCAGCGCGCTAGCGGGCGGCACCTACGAGCAGTACTTC
TRBV18	TRBJ1-1	NA	NA	CASSPGQLNTEAFF	TGTGCCAGCTCACCGGGGCAACTTAACACTGAAGCTTTCTTT
TRBV10-3	TRBJ2-2	NA	NA	CAISRTGDTGELFF	TGTGCCATCAGTCGAACCGGGGACACCGGGGAGCTGTTTTTT
TRBV5-1	TRBJ1-2	few	NA	CASSLAFNFYGYTF	TGCGCCAGCAGCTTGGCCTTTAACTTCTATGGCTACACCTTC
TRBV2	TRBJ1-2	NA	NA	CASSDQGTTALGGYTF	TGTGCCAGCAGTGATCAGGGTACAACCGCCCTGGGGGGCTACACCTTC
TRBV11-3	TRBJ2-1	NA	NA	CASSFGRLKLNEQFF	TGTGCCAGCAGCTTCGGGAGATTAAAACTGAATGAGCAGTTCTTC
TRBV7-2	TRBJ2-1	NA	TRBD2	CASSLGLAGVVGDSEQFF	TGTGCCAGCAGCCTGGGACTAGCGGGAGTTGTTGGAGACAGTGAGCAGTTCTTC
TRBV10-3	TRBJ2-1	NA	TRBD2	CAISEQLAGAQGYNEQFF	TGTGCCATCAGTGAACAACTAGCGGGAGCCCAGGGATACAATGAGCAGTTCTTC
TRBV1	TRBJ2-3	NA	NA	CTSSQVIRVDVLDTQYF	TGCACCAGCAGCCAAGTTATCCGGGTGGACGTCTTGGATACGCAGTATTTT